One sample yielded the 3 T cell receptor beta chains listed below, sequenced in a study of T-cell memory formation after mild COVID-19. Via MiXCR, TCRdb re-called the 5' RACE reads, giving one row per CDR3 protein. This table has some 450,000 distinct CDR3 sequences, roughly 18% appearing once. Sequenced sample: PBMCs or a T cell subset sorted from them (not recorded which). These receptors all stem from a man younger than 35 who had mild COVID-19 (a few samples of this study predate the infection). Cell type and time point are not known.

This clonotype was counted a few times. The rearrangement joins TRBV7-3 to TRBJ1-2; D remains unclear. Germline CDR1 and CDR2: SGHTA and FQGTGA. Trimming took 5 bases from V and 7 from J, leaving 14 bases between them. This CDR3 contains 13 residues. DNA of the CDR3: TGTGCCAGCAGCCCCGGCTTTTTGTCTGGCTACACCTTC. Protein: CASSPGFLSGYTF. Together with reference TRBV7-3 and TRBJ1-2, the CDR3 gives the full variable domain: GAGVSQTPSNKVTEKGKYVELRCDPISGHTALYWYRQSLGQGPEFLIYFQGTGAADDSGLPNDRFFAVRPEGSVSTLKIQRTERGDSAVYLCASSPGFLSGYTFGSGTRLTVV.

The chain carries TRBV20-1 and TRBJ1-1; 8 positions match TRBD1. The V gene's germline CDR1 is DFQATT and CDR2 SNEGSKA (reference sequence). V shed 6 bases and J 5 bases; nucleotides not matched to a gene: 14. CDR3 length: 15 amino acids. CDR3 DNA sequence: TGCAGTGCAAAGCCTCCCGGACAGGGAAAAACTGAAGCTTTCTTT. Amino acid sequence: CSAKPPGQGKTEAFF.

V and J are TRBV5-1 and TRBJ1-5; unclear D gene. The V end was cut by 0 bases, the J end by 1 base, with 8 bases between. Germline CDR1 is SGHRS and CDR2 is YFSETQ. There are 15 residues in the CDR3. The CDR3 protein is CASSLGEGSNQPQHF. CDR3 bases: TGCGCCAGCAGCTTGGGGGAGGGCAGCAATCAGCCCCAGCATTTT.